The subject of this entry is one T cell receptor (beta chain). Repertoires were generated with immunoSEQ multiplex PCR, while TCRdb's copy carries only in-frame clones and drops some. This table has some 120,000 clones, about 90% appearing once. These data belong to a study of blood T cell repertoires in COVID-19. This CDR3 region has 14 residues. Germline assignment: CDR1 MNHEY and CDR2 SVGAGI. The V and J ends lost 6 bases and 6 bases, in that order; junction bases with no gene match: 8. The source material was peripheral blood. This sequence was found in a woman aged 50 to 60 with active or convalescent COVID-19. This chain connects TRBV6-5 to TRBJ2-4; TRBD1 matches 7 bases. In nucleotides, the CDR3 is TGTGCCAGCAGCAAGGGACAGTCGAGAAACATTCAGTACTTC. Protein sequence: CASSKGQSRNIQYF.